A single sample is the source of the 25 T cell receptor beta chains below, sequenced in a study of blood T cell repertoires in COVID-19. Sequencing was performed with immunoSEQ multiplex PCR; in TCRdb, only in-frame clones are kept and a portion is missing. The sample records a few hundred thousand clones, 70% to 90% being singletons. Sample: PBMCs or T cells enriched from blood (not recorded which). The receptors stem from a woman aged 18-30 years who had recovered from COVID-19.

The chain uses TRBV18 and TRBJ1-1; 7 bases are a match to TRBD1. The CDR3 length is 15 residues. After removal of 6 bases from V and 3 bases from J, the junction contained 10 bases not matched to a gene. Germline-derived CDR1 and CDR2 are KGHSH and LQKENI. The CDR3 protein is CASSLTGYGDTEAFF. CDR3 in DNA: TGTGCCAGCTCCTTGACAGGGTATGGGGACACTGAAGCTTTCTTT. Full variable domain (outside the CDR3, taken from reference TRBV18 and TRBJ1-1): NAGVMQNPRHLVRRRGQEARLRCSPMKGHSHVYWYRQLPEEGLKFMVYLQKENIIDESGMPKERFSAEFPKEGPSILRIQQVVRGDSAAYFCASSLTGYGDTEAFFGQGTRLTVV.

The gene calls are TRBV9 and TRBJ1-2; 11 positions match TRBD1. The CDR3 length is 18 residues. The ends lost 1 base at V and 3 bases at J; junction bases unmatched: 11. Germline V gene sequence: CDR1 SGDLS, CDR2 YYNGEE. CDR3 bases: TGTGCCAGCAGCGTATTGGACAGGGGGCTAGGAGGGGACTATGGCTACACCTTC. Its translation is CASSVLDRGLGGDYGYTF.

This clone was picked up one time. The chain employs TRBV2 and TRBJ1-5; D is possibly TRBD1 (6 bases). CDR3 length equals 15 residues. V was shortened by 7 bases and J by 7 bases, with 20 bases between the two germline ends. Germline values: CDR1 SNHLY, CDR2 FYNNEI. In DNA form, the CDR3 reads TGTGCCAGCACCACTATCACAGGGTTAGGGCAGCCCCAGCATTTT. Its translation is CASTTITGLGQPQHF. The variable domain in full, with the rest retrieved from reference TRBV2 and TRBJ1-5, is EPEVTQTPSHQVTQMGQEVILRCVPISNHLYFYWYRQILGQKVEFLVSFYNNEISEKSEIFDDQFSVERPDGSNFTLKIRSTKLEDSAMYFCASTTITGLGQPQHFGDGTRLSIL.

Here the CDR3 reads CASSPAGGYQPQHF. The DNA of the CDR3 is TGCGCCAGCAGCCCGGCAGGGGGCTATCAGCCCCAGCATTTT. The V gene is TRBV5-1, the J gene TRBJ1-5; 8 bases are a match to TRBD1. This CDR3 has 14 residues. CDR1 is SGHRS and CDR2 is YFSETQ in the germline V gene. The trim removed 4 bases at V and 5 bases at J, leaving 5 bases unmatched.

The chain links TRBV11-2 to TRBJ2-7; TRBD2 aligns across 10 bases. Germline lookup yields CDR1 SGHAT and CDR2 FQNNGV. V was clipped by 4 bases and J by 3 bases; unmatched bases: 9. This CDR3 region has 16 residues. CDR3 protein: CASSSLRTSGIYEQYF. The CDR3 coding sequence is TGTGCCAGCAGCTCACTACGGACTAGCGGAATCTACGAGCAGTACTTC.

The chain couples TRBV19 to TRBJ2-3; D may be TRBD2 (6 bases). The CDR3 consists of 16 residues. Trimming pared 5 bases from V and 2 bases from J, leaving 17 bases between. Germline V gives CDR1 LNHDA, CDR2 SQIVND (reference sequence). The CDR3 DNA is TGTGCCAGTAGTCTCAAGGACGGGAGTTACACAGATACGCAGTATTTT. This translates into CASSLKDGSYTDTQYF.

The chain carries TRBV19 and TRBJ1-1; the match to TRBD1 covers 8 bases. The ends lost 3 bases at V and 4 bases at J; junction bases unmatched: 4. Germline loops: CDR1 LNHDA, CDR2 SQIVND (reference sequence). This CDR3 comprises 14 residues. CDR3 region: CASSIGTGPTEAFF. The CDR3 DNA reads TGTGCCAGTAGTATCGGGACAGGACCCACTGAAGCTTTCTTT.

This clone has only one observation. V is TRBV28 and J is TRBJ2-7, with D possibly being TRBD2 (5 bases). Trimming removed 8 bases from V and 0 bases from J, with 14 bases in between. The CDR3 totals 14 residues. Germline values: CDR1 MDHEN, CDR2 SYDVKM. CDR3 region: CASFGRGHSYEQYF. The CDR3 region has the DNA TGTGCCAGCTTCGGTCGGGGTCACTCCTACGAGCAGTACTTC. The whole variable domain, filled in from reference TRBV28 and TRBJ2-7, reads DVKVTQSSRYLVKRTGEKVFLECVQDMDHENMFWYRQDPGLGLRLIYFSYDVKMKEKGDIPEGYSVSREKKERFSLILESASTNQTSMYLCASFGRGHSYEQYFGPGTRLTVT.

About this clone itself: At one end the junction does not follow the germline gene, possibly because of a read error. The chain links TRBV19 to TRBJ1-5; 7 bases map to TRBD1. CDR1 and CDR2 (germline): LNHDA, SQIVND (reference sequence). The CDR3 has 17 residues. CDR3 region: CASGIRGQVNSNQPQHF. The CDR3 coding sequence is TGTGCCAGTGGTATCCGAGGACAGGTCAATAGCAATCAGCCCCAGCATTTT. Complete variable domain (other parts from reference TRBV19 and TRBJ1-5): DGGITQSPKYLFRKEGQNVTLSCEQNLNHDAMYWYRQDPGQGLRLIYYSQIVNDFQKGDIAEGYSVSREKKESFPLTVTSAQKNPTAFYLCASGIRGQVNSNQPQHFGDGTRLSIL.

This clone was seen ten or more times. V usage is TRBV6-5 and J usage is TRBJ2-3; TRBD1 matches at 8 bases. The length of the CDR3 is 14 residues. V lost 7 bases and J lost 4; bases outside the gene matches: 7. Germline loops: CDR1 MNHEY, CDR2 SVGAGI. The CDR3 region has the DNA TGTGCCAGCAATCCGGGACAGGCCTCAGATACGCAGTATTTT. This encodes CASNPGQASDTQYF.

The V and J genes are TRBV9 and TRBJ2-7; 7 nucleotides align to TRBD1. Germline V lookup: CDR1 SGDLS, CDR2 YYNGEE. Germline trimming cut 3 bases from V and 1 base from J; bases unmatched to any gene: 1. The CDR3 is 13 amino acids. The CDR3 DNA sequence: TGTGCCAGCAGCGGGGACAGATCCTACGAGCAGTACTTC. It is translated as CASSGDRSYEQYF.

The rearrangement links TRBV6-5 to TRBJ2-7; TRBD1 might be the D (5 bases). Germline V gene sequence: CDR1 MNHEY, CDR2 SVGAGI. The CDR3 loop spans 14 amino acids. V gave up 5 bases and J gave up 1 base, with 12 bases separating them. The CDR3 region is CASSPTQGSYEQYF. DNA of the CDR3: TGTGCCAGCAGTCCCACTCAGGGATCCTACGAGCAGTACTTC.

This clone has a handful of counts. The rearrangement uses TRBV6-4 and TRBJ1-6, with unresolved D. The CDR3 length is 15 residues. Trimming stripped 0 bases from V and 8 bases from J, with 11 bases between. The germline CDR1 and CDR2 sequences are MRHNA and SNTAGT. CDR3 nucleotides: TGTGCCAGCAGTGACTCGATGGAGGGTTATTCACCCCTCCACTTT. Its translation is CASSDSMEGYSPLHF.

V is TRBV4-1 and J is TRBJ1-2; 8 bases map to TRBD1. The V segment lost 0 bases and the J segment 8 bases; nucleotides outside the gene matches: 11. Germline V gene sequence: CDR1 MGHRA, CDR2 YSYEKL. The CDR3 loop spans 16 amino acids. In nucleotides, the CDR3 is TGCGCCAGCAGCCAAGACCAAACAGGGGGATTAAGCGGCTACACCTTC. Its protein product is CASSQDQTGGLSGYTF.

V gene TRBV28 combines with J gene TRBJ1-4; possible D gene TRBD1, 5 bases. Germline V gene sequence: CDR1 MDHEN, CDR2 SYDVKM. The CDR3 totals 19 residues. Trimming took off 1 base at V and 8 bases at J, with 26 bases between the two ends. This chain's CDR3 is CASSLLTGGGLLGGEKLFF. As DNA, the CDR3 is TGTGCCAGCAGTTTATTGACGGGGGGGGGACTCCTCGGTGGAGAAAAACTGTTTTTT.

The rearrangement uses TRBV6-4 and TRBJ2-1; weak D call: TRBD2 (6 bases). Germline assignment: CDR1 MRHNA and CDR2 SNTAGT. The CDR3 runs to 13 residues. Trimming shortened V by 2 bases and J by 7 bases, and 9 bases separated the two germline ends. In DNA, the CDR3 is TGTGCCAGCAGTGACGGGGGGAGGAATGAGCAGTTCTTC. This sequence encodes CASSDGGRNEQFF.

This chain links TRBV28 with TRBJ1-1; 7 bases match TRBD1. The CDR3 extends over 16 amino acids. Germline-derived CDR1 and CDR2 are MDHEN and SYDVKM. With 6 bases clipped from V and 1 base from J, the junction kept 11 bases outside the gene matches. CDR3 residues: CASRALWDRKNTEAFF. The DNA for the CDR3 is TGTGCCAGCAGAGCACTATGGGACAGAAAGAACACTGAAGCTTTCTTT. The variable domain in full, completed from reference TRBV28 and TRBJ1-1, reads DVKVTQSSRYLVKRTGEKVFLECVQDMDHENMFWYRQDPGLGLRLIYFSYDVKMKEKGDIPEGYSVSREKKERFSLILESASTNQTSMYLCASRALWDRKNTEAFFGQGTRLTVV.

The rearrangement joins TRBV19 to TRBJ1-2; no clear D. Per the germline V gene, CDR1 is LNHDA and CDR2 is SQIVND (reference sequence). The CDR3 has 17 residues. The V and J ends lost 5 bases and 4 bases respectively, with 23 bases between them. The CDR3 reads CASSSFDVSKGVYGYTF. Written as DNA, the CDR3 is TGTGCCAGTAGTTCATTCGACGTCAGTAAAGGAGTCTATGGCTACACCTTC.

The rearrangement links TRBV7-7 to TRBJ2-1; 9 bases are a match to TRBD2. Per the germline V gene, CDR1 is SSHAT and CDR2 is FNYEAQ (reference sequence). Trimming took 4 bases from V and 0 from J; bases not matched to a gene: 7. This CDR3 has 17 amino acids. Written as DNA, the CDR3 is TGTGCCAGCAGCTCCGAGGGTAGCGGGAGCTCCTACAATGAGCAGTTCTTC. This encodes CASSSEGSGSSYNEQFF.

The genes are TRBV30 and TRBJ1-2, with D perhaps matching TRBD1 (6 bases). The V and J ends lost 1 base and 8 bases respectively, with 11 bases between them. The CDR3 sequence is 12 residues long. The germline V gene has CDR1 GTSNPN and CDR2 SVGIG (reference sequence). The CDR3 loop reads CAWSGQGLGYTF. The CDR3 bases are TGTGCCTGGAGTGGCCAGGGGCTCGGCTACACCTTC. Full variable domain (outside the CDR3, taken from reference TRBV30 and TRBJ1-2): SQTIHQWPATLVQPVGSPLSLECTVEGTSNPNLYWYRQAAGRGLQLLFYSVGIGQISSEVPQNLSASRPQDRQFILSSKKLLLSDSGFYLCAWSGQGLGYTFGSGTRLTVV.

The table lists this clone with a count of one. The CDR3 loop reads CAISGRASGFDTGELFF. For the CDR3, the DNA is TGTGCCATCAGTGGACGGGCTAGCGGTTTTGACACCGGGGAGCTGTTTTTT. The gene calls are TRBV10-3 and TRBJ2-2; 7 bases map to TRBD2. CDR3 length: 17 amino acids. The germline V gene encodes CDR1 ENHRY and CDR2 SYGVKD. The trim removed 4 bases at V and 3 bases at J, leaving 11 bases unmatched.

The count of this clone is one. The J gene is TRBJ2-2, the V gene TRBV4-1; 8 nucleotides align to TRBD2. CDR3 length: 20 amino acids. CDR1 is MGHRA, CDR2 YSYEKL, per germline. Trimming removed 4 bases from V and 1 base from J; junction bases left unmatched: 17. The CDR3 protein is CASSPGVNSLGLGNTGELFF. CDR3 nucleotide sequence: TGCGCCAGCAGCCCCGGGGTGAATAGTTTGGGACTAGGGAACACCGGGGAGCTGTTTTTT.

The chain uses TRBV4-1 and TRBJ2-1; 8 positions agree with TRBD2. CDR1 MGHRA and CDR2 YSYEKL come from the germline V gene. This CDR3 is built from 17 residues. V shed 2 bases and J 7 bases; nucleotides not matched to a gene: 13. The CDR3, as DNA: TGCGCCAGCAGCCAACCGTTCCGATTAGCGGGACGGAATGAGCAGTTCTTC. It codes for CASSQPFRLAGRNEQFF.

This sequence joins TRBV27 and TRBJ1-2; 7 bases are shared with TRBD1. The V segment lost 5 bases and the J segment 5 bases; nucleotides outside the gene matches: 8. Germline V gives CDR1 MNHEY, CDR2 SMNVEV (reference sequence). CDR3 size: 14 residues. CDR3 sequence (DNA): TGTGCCAGCAGTCCCGGGACAGACTTTTATGGCTACACCTTC. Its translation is CASSPGTDFYGYTF.

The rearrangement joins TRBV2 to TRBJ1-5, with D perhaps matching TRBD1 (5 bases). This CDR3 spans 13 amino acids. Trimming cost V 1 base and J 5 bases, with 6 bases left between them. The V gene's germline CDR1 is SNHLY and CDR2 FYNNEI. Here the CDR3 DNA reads TGTGCCAGCAGTGAAGGGGGCGATCAGCCCCAGCATTTT. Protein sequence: CASSEGGDQPQHF.